This T cell receptor beta chain was sequenced during a study of shared clonotypes between healthy human individuals. The method was immunoSEQ multiplex PCR; TCRdb's version includes in-frame clones alone and lacks a portion of them. The sample carries 2 million or so clones, 85% to 95% recorded once. Germline lookup yields CDR1 KGHSH and CDR2 LQKENI. Trimming cost V 1 base and J 6 bases; bases outside gene matches: 1. The CDR3 is 13 amino acids. This receptor was obtained from a man between 18 and 29 years old in good health. The chain joins TRBV18 to TRBJ2-3; 7 bases fit TRBD2. Sequences were obtained from naive CD4+ T cells sorted from blood. Subset given: CD45RA+ positively selected. In DNA form, the CDR3 reads TGTGCCAGCTCACCACTGACTAGCGATACGCAGTATTTT. This gives the protein CASSPLTSDTQYF.